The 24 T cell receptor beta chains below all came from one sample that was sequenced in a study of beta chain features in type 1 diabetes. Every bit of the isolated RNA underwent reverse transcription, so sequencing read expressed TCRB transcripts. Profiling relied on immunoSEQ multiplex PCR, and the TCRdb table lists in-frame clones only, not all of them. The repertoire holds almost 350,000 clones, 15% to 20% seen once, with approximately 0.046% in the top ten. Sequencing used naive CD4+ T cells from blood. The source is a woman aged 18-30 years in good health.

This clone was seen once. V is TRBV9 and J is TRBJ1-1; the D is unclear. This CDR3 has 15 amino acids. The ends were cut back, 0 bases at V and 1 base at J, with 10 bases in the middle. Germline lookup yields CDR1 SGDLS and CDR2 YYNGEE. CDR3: CASSVGSGRNTEAFF. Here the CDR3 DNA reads TGTGCCAGCAGCGTAGGTAGCGGACGGAACACTGAAGCTTTCTTT. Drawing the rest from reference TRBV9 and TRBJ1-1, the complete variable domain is DSGVTQTPKHLITATGQRVTLRCSPRSGDLSVYWYQQSLDQGLQFLIQYYNGEERAKGNILERFSAQQFPDLHSELNLSSLELGDSALYFCASSVGSGRNTEAFFGQGTRLTVV.

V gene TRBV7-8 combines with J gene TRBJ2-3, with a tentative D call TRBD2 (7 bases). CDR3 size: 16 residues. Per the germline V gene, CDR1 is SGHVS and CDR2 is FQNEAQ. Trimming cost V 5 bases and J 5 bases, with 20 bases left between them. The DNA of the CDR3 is TGTGCCAGCAGCCGCGGGGGCGGACTGTACGGAGATACGCAGTATTTT. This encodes CASSRGGGLYGDTQYF.

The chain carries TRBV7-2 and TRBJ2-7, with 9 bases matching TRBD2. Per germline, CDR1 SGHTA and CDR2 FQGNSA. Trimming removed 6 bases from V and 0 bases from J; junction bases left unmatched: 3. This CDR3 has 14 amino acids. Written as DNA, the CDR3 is TGTGCCAGCAGGCATAGCGGGAGCTCCTACGAGCAGTACTTC. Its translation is CASRHSGSSYEQYF.

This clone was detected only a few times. The CDR3 is CASSLKARGLGEQFF. The CDR3 coding sequence is TGTGCCAGCAGCTTGAAGGCCAGGGGGCTCGGTGAGCAGTTCTTC. The chain carries TRBV7-6 and TRBJ2-1; 8 bases agree with TRBD1. This CDR3 comprises 15 residues. CDR1 SGHVS and CDR2 FNYEAQ come from the germline V gene. V lost 3 bases to trimming and J lost 9 bases; unmatched junction nucleotides: 10.

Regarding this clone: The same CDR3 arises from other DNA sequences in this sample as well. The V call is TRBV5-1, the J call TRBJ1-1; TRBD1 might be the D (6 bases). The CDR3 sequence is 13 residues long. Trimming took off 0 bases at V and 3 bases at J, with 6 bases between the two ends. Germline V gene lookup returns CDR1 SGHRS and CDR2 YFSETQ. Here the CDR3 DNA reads TGCGCCAGCAGCTTGGACAGGGACACTGAAGCTTTCTTT. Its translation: CASSLDRDTEAFF.

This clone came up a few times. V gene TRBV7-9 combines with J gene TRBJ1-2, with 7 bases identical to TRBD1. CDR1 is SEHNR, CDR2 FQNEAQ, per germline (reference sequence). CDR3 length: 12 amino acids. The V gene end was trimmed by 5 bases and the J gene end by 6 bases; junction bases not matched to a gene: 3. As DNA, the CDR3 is TGTGCCAGCAGCCGTGACAGGGATGGCTACACCTTC. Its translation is CASSRDRDGYTF. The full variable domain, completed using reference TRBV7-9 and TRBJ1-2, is DTGVSQNPRHKITKRGQNVTFRCDPISEHNRLYWYRQTLGQGPEFLTYFQNEAQLEKSRLLSDRFSAERPKGSFSTLEIQRTEQGDSAMYLCASSRDRDGYTFGSGTRLTVV.

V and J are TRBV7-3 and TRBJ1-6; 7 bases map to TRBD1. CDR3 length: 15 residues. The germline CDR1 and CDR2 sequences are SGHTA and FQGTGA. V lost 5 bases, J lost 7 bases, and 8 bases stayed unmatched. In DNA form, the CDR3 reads TGTGCCAGCAGCCAAGGACAGGCCCCGAATTCACCCCTCCACTTT. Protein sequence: CASSQGQAPNSPLHF.

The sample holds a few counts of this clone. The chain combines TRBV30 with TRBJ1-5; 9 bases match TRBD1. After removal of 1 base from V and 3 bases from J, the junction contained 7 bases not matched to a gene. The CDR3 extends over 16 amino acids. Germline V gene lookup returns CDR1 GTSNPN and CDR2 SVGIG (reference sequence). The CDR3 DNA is TGTGCCTGGAGTGAAATGGGGACAGGGACCAATCAGCCCCAGCATTTT. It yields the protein CAWSEMGTGTNQPQHF.

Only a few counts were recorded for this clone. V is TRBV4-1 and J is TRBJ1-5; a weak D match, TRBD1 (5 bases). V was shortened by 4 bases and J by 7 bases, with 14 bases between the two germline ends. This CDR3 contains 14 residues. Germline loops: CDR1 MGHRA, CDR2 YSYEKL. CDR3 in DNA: TGCGCCAGCAGCCGGGGCAGGGCGGGACAGCCCCAGCATTTT. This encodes CASSRGRAGQPQHF.

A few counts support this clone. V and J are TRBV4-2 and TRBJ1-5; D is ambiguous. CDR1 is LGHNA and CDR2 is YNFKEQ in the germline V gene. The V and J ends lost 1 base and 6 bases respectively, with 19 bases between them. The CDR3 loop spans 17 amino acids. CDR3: CASSQGLGGTAPQPQHF. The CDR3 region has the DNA TGTGCCAGCAGCCAAGGGTTGGGAGGTACAGCTCCTCAGCCCCAGCATTTT.

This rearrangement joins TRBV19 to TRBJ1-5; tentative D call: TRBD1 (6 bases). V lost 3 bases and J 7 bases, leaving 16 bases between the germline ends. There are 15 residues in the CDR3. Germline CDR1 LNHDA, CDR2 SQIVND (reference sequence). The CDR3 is CASSIGAGVGQPQHF. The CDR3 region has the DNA TGTGCCAGTAGTATTGGGGCAGGGGTAGGACAGCCCCAGCATTTT.

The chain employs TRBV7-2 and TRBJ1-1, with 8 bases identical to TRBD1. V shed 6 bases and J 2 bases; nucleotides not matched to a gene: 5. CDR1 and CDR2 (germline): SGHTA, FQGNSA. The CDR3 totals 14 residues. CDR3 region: CASRPGGSNTEAFF. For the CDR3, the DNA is TGTGCCAGCAGGCCAGGGGGCTCAAACACTGAAGCTTTCTTT.

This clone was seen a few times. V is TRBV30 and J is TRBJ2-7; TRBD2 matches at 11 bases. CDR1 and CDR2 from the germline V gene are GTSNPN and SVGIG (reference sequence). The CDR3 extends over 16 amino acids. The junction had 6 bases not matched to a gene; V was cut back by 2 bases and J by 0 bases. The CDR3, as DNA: TGTGCCTGGAGTTTATCCGGGACTAGCGGCTCCTACGAGCAGTACTTC. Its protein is CAWSLSGTSGSYEQYF.

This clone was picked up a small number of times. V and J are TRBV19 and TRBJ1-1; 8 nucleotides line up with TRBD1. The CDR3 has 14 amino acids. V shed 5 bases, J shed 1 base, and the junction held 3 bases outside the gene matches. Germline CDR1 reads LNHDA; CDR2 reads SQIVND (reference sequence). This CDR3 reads CASSSGGPNTEAFF. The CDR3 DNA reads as TGTGCCAGTAGTTCAGGGGGCCCGAACACTGAAGCTTTCTTT. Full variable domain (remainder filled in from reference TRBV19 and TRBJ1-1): DGGITQSPKYLFRKEGQNVTLSCEQNLNHDAMYWYRQDPGQGLRLIYYSQIVNDFQKGDIAEGYSVSREKKESFPLTVTSAQKNPTAFYLCASSSGGPNTEAFFGQGTRLTVV.

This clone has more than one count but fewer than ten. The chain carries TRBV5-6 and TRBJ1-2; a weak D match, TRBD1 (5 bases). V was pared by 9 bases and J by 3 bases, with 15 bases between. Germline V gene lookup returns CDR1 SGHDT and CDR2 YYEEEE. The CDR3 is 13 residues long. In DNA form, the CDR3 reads TGTGCCACCCATGCCCGGGGGGACTATGGCTACACCTTC. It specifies CATHARGDYGYTF. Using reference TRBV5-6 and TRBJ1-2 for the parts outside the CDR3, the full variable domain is DAGVTQSPTHLIKTRGQQVTLRCSPKSGHDTVSWYQQALGQGPQFIFQYYEEEERQRGNFPDRFSGHQFPNYSSELNVNALLLGDSALYLCATHARGDYGYTFGSGTRLTVV.

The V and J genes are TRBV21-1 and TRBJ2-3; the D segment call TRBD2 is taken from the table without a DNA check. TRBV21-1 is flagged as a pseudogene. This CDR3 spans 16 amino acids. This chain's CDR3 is CASSKGTSELTDTQYF. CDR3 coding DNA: TGTGCCAGCAGCAAAGGGACTAGCGAGTTGACAGATACGCAGTATTTT.

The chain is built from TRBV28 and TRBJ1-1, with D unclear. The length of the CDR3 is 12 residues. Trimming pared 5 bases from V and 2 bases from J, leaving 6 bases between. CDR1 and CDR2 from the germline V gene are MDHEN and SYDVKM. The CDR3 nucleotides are TGTGCCAGCAGTGAGATAAACACTGAAGCTTTCTTT. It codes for CASSEINTEAFF.

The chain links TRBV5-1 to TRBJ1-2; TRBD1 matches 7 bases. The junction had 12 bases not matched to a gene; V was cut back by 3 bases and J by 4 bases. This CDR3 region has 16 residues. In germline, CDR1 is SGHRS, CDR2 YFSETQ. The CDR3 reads CASSWAQGTASYGYTF. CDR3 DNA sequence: TGCGCCAGCAGCTGGGCACAGGGGACGGCTAGCTATGGCTACACCTTC.

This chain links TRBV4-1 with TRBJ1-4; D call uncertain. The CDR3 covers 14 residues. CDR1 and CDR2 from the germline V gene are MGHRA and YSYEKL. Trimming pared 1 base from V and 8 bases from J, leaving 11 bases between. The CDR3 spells CASSQGRVREKLFF. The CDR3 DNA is TGCGCCAGCAGCCAAGGGAGGGTCCGAGAAAAACTGTTTTTT.

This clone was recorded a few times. The CDR3 nucleotides are TGCGCCAGCAGTAACCCTGGGGGCGGCTCCTACGAGCAGTACTTC. Translated, it gives CASSNPGGGSYEQYF. The J gene is TRBJ2-7, the V gene TRBV5-1; D possibly corresponds to TRBD1 (6 bases). With 5 bases removed from V and 0 bases from J, the gap between germline ends came to 15 bases. This CDR3 region has 15 residues. Germline values: CDR1 SGHRS, CDR2 YFSETQ.

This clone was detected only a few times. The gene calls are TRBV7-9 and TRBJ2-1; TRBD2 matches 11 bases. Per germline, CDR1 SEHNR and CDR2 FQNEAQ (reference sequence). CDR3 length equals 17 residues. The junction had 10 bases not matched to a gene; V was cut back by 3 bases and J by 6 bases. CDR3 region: CASSLMASGGPGNEQFF. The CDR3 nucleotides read TGTGCCAGCAGCTTGATGGCTAGCGGGGGGCCGGGCAATGAGCAGTTCTTC.

The CDR3 is CASSAGTSGTLNTDTQYF. CDR3 nucleotides: TGTGCCAGCAGCGCCGGGACTAGCGGGACCCTTAACACAGATACGCAGTATTTT. The chain has TRBV9 and TRBJ2-3, with 13 bases fitting TRBD2. The CDR3 is 18 residues long. Germline V lookup: CDR1 SGDLS, CDR2 YYNGEE. V trimming: 3 bases; J trimming: 2 bases; junction bases outside the gene matches: 9.

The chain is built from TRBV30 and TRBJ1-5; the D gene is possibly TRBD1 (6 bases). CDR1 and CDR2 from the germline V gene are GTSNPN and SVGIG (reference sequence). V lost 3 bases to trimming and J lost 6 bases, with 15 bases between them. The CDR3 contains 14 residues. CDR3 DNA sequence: TGTGCCTGGAGGGAAGGGGGGGGAACTCAGCCCCAGCATTTT. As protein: CAWREGGGTQPQHF.

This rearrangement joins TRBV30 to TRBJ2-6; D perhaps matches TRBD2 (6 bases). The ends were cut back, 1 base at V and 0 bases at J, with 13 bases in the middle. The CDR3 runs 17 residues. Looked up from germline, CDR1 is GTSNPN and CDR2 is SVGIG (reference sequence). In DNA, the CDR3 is TGTGCCTGGAGTGGTGGAGCGGGTATCTCTGGGGCCAACGTCCTGACTTTC. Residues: CAWSGGAGISGANVLTF.